A selection of T cell receptor beta chains follows, all from one sample in a study of control samples from healthy donors and cancer patients. The method was immunoSEQ multiplex PCR; TCRdb's version includes in-frame clones alone and lacks a portion of them. The table lists about 160,000 clones, nearly 96% of them singletons, with 0.95% to 1.1% in the top ten. What was sequenced was blood. Source of these receptors: a woman in her twenties or thirties in good health. Each CDR3 is given with its conserved first and last residue. D genes are given only for firm matches. A clone size is listed for some rows: how often the clone was seen (once, few, many), or a class if it is expanded.

J gene: TRBJ2-3; D gene: .; V gene: TRBV3-1/TRBV3-2; clone size: .; CDR3 protein: CASSRSISTDTQYF; CDR3 DNA: TGTGCCAGCAGCCGCAGTATTAGCACAGATACGCAGTATTTT
J gene: TRBJ2-1; D gene: .; V gene: TRBV5-4; clone size: once; CDR3 protein: CASSPNPGIGDEQFF; CDR3 DNA: TGTGCCAGCAGCCCCAATCCGGGGATCGGGGATGAGCAGTTCTTC
J gene: TRBJ1-1; D gene: .; V gene: TRBV30; clone size: once; CDR3 protein: CAWNRGANTEAFF; CDR3 DNA: TGTGCCTGGAACCGGGGGGCGAACACTGAAGCTTTCTTT
J gene: TRBJ2-2; D gene: .; V gene: TRBV13; clone size: .; CDR3 protein: CASKDTYTGELFF; CDR3 DNA: TGTGCCAGCAAAGACACCTACACCGGGGAGCTGTTTTTT
J gene: TRBJ1-5; D gene: .; V gene: TRBV6-5; clone size: .; CDR3 protein: CASSYRYPDQPQHF; CDR3 DNA: TGTGCCAGCAGTTACAGGTACCCAGATCAGCCCCAGCATTTT
J gene: TRBJ1-4; D gene: .; V gene: TRBV18; clone size: .; CDR3 protein: CASSPPAGKSALYATNEKLFF; CDR3 DNA: TGTGCCAGCTCGCCCCCGGCAGGGAAGTCCGCTCTATATGCAACTAATGAAAAACTGTTTTTT
J gene: TRBJ1-6; D gene: TRBD1; V gene: TRBV9; clone size: .; CDR3 protein: CASSQEDRGWNSPLHF; CDR3 DNA: TGTGCCAGCAGCCAAGAGGACAGGGGGTGGAATTCACCCCTCCACTTT
J gene: TRBJ1-2; D gene: .; V gene: TRBV7-9; clone size: .; CDR3 protein: CASSISNYGYTF; CDR3 DNA: TGTGCCAGCAGCATTTCTAACTATGGCTACACCTTC
J gene: TRBJ2-5; D gene: TRBD2; V gene: TRBV5-6; clone size: .; CDR3 protein: CASSLLTSGRGETQYF; CDR3 DNA: TGTGCCAGCAGCTTGCTGACTAGCGGGAGAGGAGAGACCCAGTACTTC
J gene: TRBJ2-2; D gene: TRBD1; V gene: TRBV3-1/TRBV3-2; clone size: .; CDR3 protein: CASSQDEGTANTGELFF; CDR3 DNA: TGTGCCAGCAGCCAAGATGAAGGGACAGCGAACACCGGGGAGCTGTTTTTT
J gene: TRBJ2-3; D gene: TRBD2; V gene: TRBV2; clone size: .; CDR3 protein: CAGTLAGASVKVVAQYF; CDR3 DNA: TGTGCCGGGACCCTAGCGGGGGCCTCCGTTAAAGTAGTCGCGCAGTATTTT
J gene: TRBJ2-2; D gene: .; V gene: TRBV4-1; clone size: .; CDR3 protein: CASSQDRAAAGELFF; CDR3 DNA: TGCGCCAGCAGCCAAGATCGGGCCGCCGCCGGGGAGCTGTTTTTT
J gene: TRBJ2-7; D gene: .; V gene: TRBV21-1; clone size: .; CDR3 protein: CASSKVGRPTYEQYF; CDR3 DNA: TGTGCCAGCAGCAAAGTCGGGAGGCCCACCTACGAGCAGTACTTC
J gene: TRBJ1-1; D gene: TRBD1; V gene: TRBV7-2; clone size: .; CDR3 protein: CASSFTGGNTEAFF; CDR3 DNA: TGTGCCAGCAGCTTCACAGGGGGGAACACTGAAGCTTTCTTT
J gene: TRBJ1-1; D gene: .; V gene: TRBV18; clone size: .; CDR3 protein: CASSPVGQMNTEAFF; CDR3 DNA: TGTGCCAGCTCACCAGTCGGACAAATGAACACTGAAGCTTTCTTT
J gene: TRBJ1-6; D gene: .; V gene: TRBV7-6; clone size: .; CDR3 protein: CASSLAWGNSPLHF; CDR3 DNA: TGTGCCAGCAGCTTAGCGTGGGGAAATTCACCCCTCCACTTT
J gene: TRBJ2-2; D gene: TRBD1; V gene: TRBV5-8; clone size: once; CDR3 protein: CASSFTGADTGELFF; CDR3 DNA: TGTGCCAGCAGCTTTACAGGGGCGGACACCGGGGAGCTGTTTTTT
J gene: TRBJ2-3; D gene: TRBD2; V gene: TRBV6-6; clone size: once; CDR3 protein: CASSRRTSGREVDTQYF; CDR3 DNA: TGTGCCAGCAGCCGAAGGACTAGCGGGAGGGAGGTTGATACGCAGTATTTT
J gene: TRBJ2-7; D gene: .; V gene: TRBV5-1; clone size: .; CDR3 protein: CASSHGGDPAPEQYF; CDR3 DNA: TGCGCCAGCAGCCACGGTGGGGACCCGGCTCCCGAGCAGTACTTC
J gene: TRBJ1-1; D gene: TRBD1; V gene: TRBV18; clone size: once; CDR3 protein: CASSPPTGVTEAFF; CDR3 DNA: TGTGCCAGCTCACCACCGACAGGGGTCACTGAAGCTTTCTTT
J gene: TRBJ2-1; D gene: TRBD1; V gene: TRBV11-1; clone size: .; CDR3 protein: CASSLGTASYNEQFF; CDR3 DNA: TGTGCCAGCAGCCTCGGGACAGCCTCCTACAATGAGCAGTTCTTC
J gene: TRBJ2-1; D gene: TRBD1; V gene: TRBV9; clone size: .; CDR3 protein: CASSVARGPDEQFF; CDR3 DNA: TGTGCCAGCAGCGTAGCCAGGGGGCCTGATGAGCAGTTCTTC
J gene: TRBJ1-1; D gene: .; V gene: TRBV19; clone size: .; CDR3 protein: CASSIGGGTEAFF; CDR3 DNA: TGTGCCAGTAGTATCGGTGGAGGGACTGAAGCTTTCTTT
J gene: TRBJ1-4; D gene: .; V gene: TRBV15; clone size: .; CDR3 protein: CATRKGSEKLFF; CDR3 DNA: TGTGCCACCCGTAAAGGGTCTGAAAAACTGTTTTTT
J gene: TRBJ2-1; D gene: TRBD2; V gene: TRBV5-1; clone size: .; CDR3 protein: CASSLEPSGRSEQFF; CDR3 DNA: TGCGCCAGCAGCTTGGAGCCTAGCGGGAGGTCTGAGCAGTTCTTC
J gene: TRBJ1-5; D gene: .; V gene: TRBV7-8; clone size: .; CDR3 protein: CASSSQGYNQPQHF; CDR3 DNA: TGTGCCAGCAGCTCCCAGGGCTACAATCAGCCCCAGCATTTT
J gene: TRBJ2-7; D gene: TRBD1; V gene: TRBV6-4; clone size: .; CDR3 protein: CASKPLPSRGQVTYEQYF; CDR3 DNA: TGTGCCAGCAAACCCTTGCCTTCACGGGGACAGGTAACCTACGAGCAGTACTTC
J gene: TRBJ1-3; D gene: .; V gene: TRBV2; clone size: few; CDR3 protein: CARSSGNTIYF; CDR3 DNA: TGTGCCAGGTCTTCTGGAAACACCATATATTTT
J gene: TRBJ1-5; D gene: .; V gene: TRBV3-1/TRBV3-2; clone size: .; CDR3 protein: CASSQGVYSNQPQHF; CDR3 DNA: TGTGCCAGCAGCCAAGGGGTGTACAGCAATCAGCCCCAGCATTTT
J gene: TRBJ2-1; D gene: .; V gene: TRBV28; clone size: .; CDR3 protein: CAAATSYNEQFF; CDR3 DNA: TGTGCCGCTGCAACCTCCTACAATGAGCAGTTCTTC
J gene: TRBJ2-7; D gene: .; V gene: TRBV5-4; clone size: .; CDR3 protein: CASSLGPRSDEQYF; CDR3 DNA: TGTGCCAGCAGCTTGGGACCGAGAAGCGACGAGCAGTACTTC
J gene: TRBJ1-5; D gene: .; V gene: TRBV18; clone size: .; CDR3 protein: CASSPRQPDSNQPQHF; CDR3 DNA: TGTGCCAGCTCACCCAGACAGCCAGATAGCAATCAGCCCCAGCATTTT
J gene: TRBJ2-5; D gene: .; V gene: TRBV11-3; clone size: once; CDR3 protein: CASSLGGTQYF; CDR3 DNA: TGTGCCAGCAGCTTAGGAGGGACCCAGTACTTC
J gene: TRBJ2-5; D gene: .; V gene: TRBV24-1; clone size: .; CDR3 protein: CATSDSWYSETQYF; CDR3 DNA: TGTGCCACCAGTGATTCATGGTATTCGGAGACCCAGTACTTC
J gene: TRBJ2-2; D gene: TRBD2; V gene: TRBV5-1; clone size: .; CDR3 protein: CASSFGGSDTGELFF; CDR3 DNA: TGCGCCAGCAGTTTCGGGGGGTCGGACACCGGGGAGCTGTTTTTT
J gene: TRBJ2-1; D gene: .; V gene: TRBV18; clone size: .; CDR3 protein: CASSPRPSRETGNEQFF; CDR3 DNA: TGTGCCAGCTCACCACGTCCTTCTAGGGAGACGGGGAATGAGCAGTTCTTC
J gene: TRBJ2-7; D gene: .; V gene: TRBV4-1; clone size: .; CDR3 protein: CASSQDNREPYEQYF; CDR3 DNA: TGCGCCAGCAGCCAAGATAACAGGGAGCCCTACGAGCAGTACTTC
J gene: TRBJ1-5; D gene: .; V gene: TRBV18; clone size: .; CDR3 protein: CASSLDRYNQPQHF; CDR3 DNA: TGTGCCAGCTCACTTGACAGGTACAATCAGCCCCAGCATTTT
J gene: TRBJ2-1; D gene: TRBD2; V gene: TRBV2; clone size: once; CDR3 protein: CASRWILAGKFNEQFF; CDR3 DNA: TGTGCCAGCAGGTGGATCCTAGCGGGAAAGTTCAATGAGCAGTTCTTC
J gene: TRBJ2-1; D gene: .; V gene: TRBV9; clone size: .; CDR3 protein: CASSVSFGGSSYNEQFF; CDR3 DNA: TGTGCCAGCAGCGTAAGCTTTGGGGGCAGCTCCTACAATGAGCAGTTCTTC
J gene: TRBJ2-5; D gene: .; V gene: TRBV7-7; clone size: .; CDR3 protein: CASSSTGLATQYF; CDR3 DNA: TGTGCTAGCAGCTCGACAGGTCTTGCGACCCAGTACTTC
J gene: TRBJ1-6; D gene: TRBD1; V gene: TRBV10-2; clone size: .; CDR3 protein: CASRETGSNSPLHF; CDR3 DNA: TGCGCCAGCAGGGAGACAGGGTCAAATTCCCCCCTCCACTTT
J gene: TRBJ2-4; D gene: TRBD2; V gene: TRBV15; clone size: .; CDR3 protein: CATSSSGALAKNIQYF; CDR3 DNA: TGTGCCACCAGCAGTAGCGGGGCCCTAGCCAAAAACATTCAGTACTTC
J gene: TRBJ1-2; D gene: TRBD1; V gene: TRBV4-2; clone size: .; CDR3 protein: CASSRPGQGDYGYTF; CDR3 DNA: TGTGCCAGCAGCCGACCGGGACAGGGCGACTATGGCTACACCTTC